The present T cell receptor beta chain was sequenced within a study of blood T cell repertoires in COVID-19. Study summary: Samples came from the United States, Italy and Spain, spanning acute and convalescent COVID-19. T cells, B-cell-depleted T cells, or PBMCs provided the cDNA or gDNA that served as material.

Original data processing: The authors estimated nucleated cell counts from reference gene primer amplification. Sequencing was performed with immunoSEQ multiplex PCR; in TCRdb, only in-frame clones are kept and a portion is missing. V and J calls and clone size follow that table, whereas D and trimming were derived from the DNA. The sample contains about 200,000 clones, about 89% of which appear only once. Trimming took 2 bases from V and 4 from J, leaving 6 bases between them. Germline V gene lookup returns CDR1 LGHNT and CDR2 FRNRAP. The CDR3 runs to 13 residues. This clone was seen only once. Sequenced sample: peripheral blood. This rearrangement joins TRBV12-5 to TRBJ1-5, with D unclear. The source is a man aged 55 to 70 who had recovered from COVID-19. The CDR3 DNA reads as TGTGCTAGTGGTTTGTCCCCGAATCAGCCCCAGCATTTT. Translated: CASGLSPNQPQHF.